The rows below give T cell receptor beta chains drawn from one sample of a study of identical twins. In TCRdb, the 5' RACE reads were re-called with MiXCR into one record per CDR3 protein. The sample lists around 470,000 distinct CDR3 sequences; approximately 15% were seen once. The same specimen was also included in a second study, on yellow fever vaccine responses in identical twins.

The sequenced material came from CD4+ T cells sorted from blood. These receptors were obtained from a woman in her late teens or twenties in good health. Each CDR3 is given with its conserved first and last residue. Each record gives: D gene, J gene, V gene, clone size, CDR3 DNA, CDR3 protein. D genes are given only for firm matches. Clone size is shown for a subset of rows, as once, few, many or a class of expanded clone.

D gene: .; J gene: TRBJ2-2; V gene: TRBV14; clone size: .; CDR3 DNA: TGTGCCAGCAGCCAAGTGACGAGCGGGGAGCTGTTTTTT; CDR3 protein: CASSQVTSGELFF
D gene: TRBD2; J gene: TRBJ2-3; V gene: TRBV7-6; clone size: .; CDR3 DNA: TGTGCCAGCAGCTTACGACTAGCGGGTGCCACAGATACGCAGTATTTT; CDR3 protein: CASSLRLAGATDTQYF
D gene: TRBD2; J gene: TRBJ2-7; V gene: TRBV27; clone size: .; CDR3 DNA: TGTGCCAGCAGTATCCGAGGCGGGGGGTCCTACGAGCAGTACTTC; CDR3 protein: CASSIRGGGSYEQYF
D gene: .; J gene: TRBJ2-1; V gene: TRBV11-1; clone size: few; CDR3 DNA: TGTGCCAGCAGCGGAGAGGGGGGCAATGAGCAGTTCTTC; CDR3 protein: CASSGEGGNEQFF
D gene: .; J gene: TRBJ2-1; V gene: TRBV15; clone size: .; CDR3 DNA: TGTGCCACCGAGGGTCTGAACTCCTACAATGAGCAGTTCTTC; CDR3 protein: CATEGLNSYNEQFF
D gene: .; J gene: TRBJ2-1; V gene: TRBV21-1; clone size: many; CDR3 DNA: TGTGCCAGCAGCAATGGGCAAGGCGGGAGGGCTCCTAGTTCCTACAATGAGCAGTTCTTC; CDR3 protein: CASSNGQGGRAPSSYNEQFF
D gene: .; J gene: TRBJ2-7; V gene: TRBV2; clone size: many; CDR3 DNA: TGTGCCAGCCTCGGGGGCCACGAGCAGTACTTC; CDR3 protein: CASLGGHEQYF
D gene: TRBD1; J gene: TRBJ2-1; V gene: TRBV20-1; clone size: .; CDR3 DNA: TGCAGTGCTAATAAAAGGACAGGCTACAACAATGAGCAGTTCTTC; CDR3 protein: CSANKRTGYNNEQFF
D gene: .; J gene: TRBJ2-7; V gene: TRBV15; clone size: few; CDR3 DNA: TGTGCCACCAGCAGAGAAATGGACAGATACGAGCAGTACTTC; CDR3 protein: CATSREMDRYEQYF
D gene: TRBD1; J gene: TRBJ1-2; V gene: TRBV29-1; clone size: .; CDR3 DNA: TGCAGCGTTGGCCCAACAGGGGACGGGTATGGCTACACCTTC; CDR3 protein: CSVGPTGDGYGYTF
D gene: TRBD1; J gene: TRBJ2-6; V gene: TRBV5-4; clone size: .; CDR3 DNA: TGTGCCAGCAGCTTTACCGCAGGGGGAGAGGGCTCTGGGGCCAACGTCCTGACTTTC; CDR3 protein: CASSFTAGGEGSGANVLTF
D gene: .; J gene: TRBJ2-1; V gene: TRBV27; clone size: few; CDR3 DNA: TGTGCCAGCAGTGGCGCGGGTCAACAACGCCCCAATGAGCAGTTCTTC; CDR3 protein: CASSGAGQQRPNEQFF
D gene: .; J gene: TRBJ2-5; V gene: TRBV24-1; clone size: few; CDR3 DNA: TGTGCCACCAGTGATTTTCGAGGGAAGGAAGAGACCCAGTACTTC; CDR3 protein: CATSDFRGKEETQYF
D gene: TRBD1; J gene: TRBJ1-4; V gene: TRBV2; clone size: .; CDR3 DNA: TGTGCCAGCAACCGGGACAGGGCAACTAATGAAAAACTGTTTTTT; CDR3 protein: CASNRDRATNEKLFF
D gene: .; J gene: TRBJ2-5; V gene: TRBV20-1; clone size: .; CDR3 DNA: TGCAGTGCTAGAGATGGGTGGGGGGGCCCCCAAGGGACCCAGTACTTC; CDR3 protein: CSARDGWGGPQGTQYF
D gene: TRBD1; J gene: TRBJ2-5; V gene: TRBV6-5; clone size: .; CDR3 DNA: TGTGCCAGCAGTTACCCATACAGGGGTAGAGAGACCCAGTACTTC; CDR3 protein: CASSYPYRGRETQYF
D gene: .; J gene: TRBJ2-2; V gene: TRBV28; clone size: many; CDR3 DNA: TGTGCCAGCACCAGAAGCGGTAGCGGGAACACCGGGGAGCTGTTTTTT; CDR3 protein: CASTRSGSGNTGELFF
D gene: .; J gene: TRBJ1-1; V gene: TRBV7-9; clone size: many; CDR3 DNA: TGTGCCAGCATCGAAGATGGGGGAAAAAACACTGAAGCTTTCTTT; CDR3 protein: CASIEDGGKNTEAFF
D gene: TRBD2; J gene: TRBJ2-7; V gene: TRBV15; clone size: few; CDR3 DNA: TGTGCCACCAGCGTCGGGACTAGCGGTGACTACGAGCAGTACTTC; CDR3 protein: CATSVGTSGDYEQYF
D gene: .; J gene: TRBJ2-1; V gene: TRBV24-1; clone size: few; CDR3 DNA: TGTGCCATTCTACCCCGCTACAATGAGCAGTTCTTC; CDR3 protein: CAILPRYNEQFF
D gene: TRBD2; J gene: TRBJ2-3; V gene: TRBV7-9; clone size: few; CDR3 DNA: TGTGCCAGCAGCCTGGGTCTAGCGGGTTGGGGCACAGATACGCAGTATTTT; CDR3 protein: CASSLGLAGWGTDTQYF
D gene: .; J gene: TRBJ1-2; V gene: TRBV4-2; clone size: few; CDR3 DNA: TGTGCCAGCAGCCAAGATCGTGCGACATATGGCTACACCTTC; CDR3 protein: CASSQDRATYGYTF
D gene: TRBD1; J gene: TRBJ1-5; V gene: TRBV12-3/TRBV12-4; clone size: many; CDR3 DNA: TGTGCCAGCAGTTTGACAGGGGGCGGCAATCAGCCCCAGCATTTT; CDR3 protein: CASSLTGGGNQPQHF
D gene: .; J gene: TRBJ2-1; V gene: TRBV12-3/TRBV12-4; clone size: few; CDR3 DNA: TGTGCCAGCAGTTTAGCGCGTGGGAGTGGCCACAATGAGCAGTTCTTC; CDR3 protein: CASSLARGSGHNEQFF
D gene: .; J gene: TRBJ2-7; V gene: TRBV2; clone size: few; CDR3 DNA: TGTGCCAGCAGCCGGGACACCCGCCCGGGCGAGCAGTACTTC; CDR3 protein: CASSRDTRPGEQYF
D gene: TRBD2; J gene: TRBJ2-1; V gene: TRBV12-3/TRBV12-4; clone size: .; CDR3 DNA: TGTGCCAGCAGTTTGGGCCTAGCGGGGGGCCCGGGGTTCTTC; CDR3 protein: CASSLGLAGGPGFF
D gene: .; J gene: TRBJ2-1; V gene: TRBV29-1; clone size: few; CDR3 DNA: TGCAGCGTTGTACGGGGGAGCTCCTACAATGAGCAGTTCTTC; CDR3 protein: CSVVRGSSYNEQFF
D gene: .; J gene: TRBJ2-7; V gene: TRBV25-1; clone size: few; CDR3 DNA: TGTGCCAGCAGTGAACGGGACGCTTCCTACGAGCAGTACTTC; CDR3 protein: CASSERDASYEQYF
D gene: TRBD1; J gene: TRBJ2-3; V gene: TRBV5-1; clone size: few; CDR3 DNA: TGCGCCAGCTCGTGGACAGGGGGCAACGCAGATACGCAGTATTTT; CDR3 protein: CASSWTGGNADTQYF